The sequence of this TCR beta chain was determined in a study of T cell responses to AZD1222 COVID-19 vaccine (dated by TCRdb to the early 2020s). With regard to the full study: TCR sequencing covered more than 230 trial participants: 207 given two doses of AZD1222 and approximately 25 given two doses of MenACWY control vaccine. Enrollment into the trials was organized by age into subgroups of 18-55, 56-69 and 70-plus years, and those subgroups contained approximately 160, 26 and 62 TCR-sequenced participants, respectively. The investigation overall reported the following: After two AZD1222 doses, both the breadth and the depth of spike-specific TCRs were significantly higher than at day 0 and than in MenACWY recipients. Conclusions about previously exposed vaccinees are limited, since just a handful of AZD1222 recipients were seropositive for SARS-CoV-2 at baseline. The 56-69-year group was small, and its depth increase did not reach significance, likely because of low power. Because no day 14 peak-response samples were available, repertoires were characterized only after the peak T cell response. Epitopes outside the regions mutated in the B.1.351 and B.1.1.7 variants were reportedly recognized by nearly half of the unique spike-specific TCRs. The vaccine-associated CD4 TCRs covered the entire spike protein, and the dominant responses fell in regions 160-218 and 743-854. Most participants were white British and females outnumbered males, and the authors suggested that clonal diversity may have been underestimated.

The CDR3 regions of human TCRbeta chains were subjected to immunosequencing. Per the original workflow: TCRs in the repertoires were compared against a reference library of SARS-CoV-2-specific TCRs that had been generated with the MIRA antigen-specificity platform. Breadth meant the fraction of unique TCRs that were SARS-CoV-2-associated, whereas depth meant the fraction of total T cells that were SARS-CoV-2-associated. Using the MIRA data, every spike-specific TCR was mapped to the spike region that the TCR reacted to and assigned to either a CD4 or a CD8 class. Log10-transformed breadth and depth values were compared by one-way ANOVA with Sidak's multiple comparisons tests. Sourced from immuneACCESS, this table was stored by TCRdb with only in-frame sequences that have V and J called. A share of the clones is absent; for the studies checked, an unresolved V gene accounts for under half, and the remainder has no known explanation. That table gives V, J and clone size, and the DNA gave D and trimming. Present in this sample are over 70,000 clones, over 65% of which were seen just once. 27% of the sample comes from the top ten.

Inclusive of the bounding cysteine and phenylalanine, the CDR3 is 16 residues long. This entry keeps only the CDR3 DNA: 48 bases, framed from base 1. As encoded in the germline V gene (reference sequence), CDR1 is SGHNT while CDR2 is YYREEE. The time point label corresponds to: about 28 days (+/-7) after the second vaccine dose. The treatment or condition label for this specimen denotes: meningococcal conjugate vaccine given as trial control. The vaccinee samples were drawn from two UK trials, COV001 and COV002, one of which was a single-blind randomized controlled phase 2/3 trial testing AZD1222 (ChAdOx1 nCoV-19) in healthy adults. For TCRbeta chain sequencing, PBMC samples were collected from trial participants at day 0 and at day 28 after the second dose. In regard to this clone: Its antigen has not been determined. One junction end does not reproduce the germline sequence, and a read error may be involved.

The source is an adult who received the MenACWY meningococcal vaccine as a control. The input for sequencing was peripheral blood, taken 28 days after the second dose of the MenACWY control vaccine. This receptor chain uses TRBV5-4 and TRBJ1-1; 10 junctional bases match TRBD1. The sequenced DNA is TGTGCCAGCAGCTTGAGGACAGGGGGAGGTTTAGCTGAAGTTTTCTTT. Its protein product is CASSLRTGGGLAEVFF.